This TCR beta chain was observed in a study of blood T cell repertoires in COVID-19. Study summary: Acute-phase and convalescent COVID-19 samples originated in the United States, Italy and Spain.

Generated by immunoSEQ multiplex PCR, the TCRdb table keeps only in-frame clones and is missing some. This sample has tens of thousands of clones; 88% occur once, and the top ten carry 3% to 3.5%. Source material: peripheral blood. This sequence was found in a man aged 45 to 65 with active COVID-19.

The CDR3 reads CASSIDRFYGYTF. Written as DNA, the CDR3 is TGTGCCAGTAGTATAGACAGATTCTATGGCTACACCTTC. The V and J genes are TRBV19 and TRBJ1-2; no definite D call. Per germline, CDR1 LNHDA and CDR2 SQIVND (reference sequence). Trimming left V 0 bases short and J 4 bases short, with 6 bases between. This CDR3 has 13 residues.